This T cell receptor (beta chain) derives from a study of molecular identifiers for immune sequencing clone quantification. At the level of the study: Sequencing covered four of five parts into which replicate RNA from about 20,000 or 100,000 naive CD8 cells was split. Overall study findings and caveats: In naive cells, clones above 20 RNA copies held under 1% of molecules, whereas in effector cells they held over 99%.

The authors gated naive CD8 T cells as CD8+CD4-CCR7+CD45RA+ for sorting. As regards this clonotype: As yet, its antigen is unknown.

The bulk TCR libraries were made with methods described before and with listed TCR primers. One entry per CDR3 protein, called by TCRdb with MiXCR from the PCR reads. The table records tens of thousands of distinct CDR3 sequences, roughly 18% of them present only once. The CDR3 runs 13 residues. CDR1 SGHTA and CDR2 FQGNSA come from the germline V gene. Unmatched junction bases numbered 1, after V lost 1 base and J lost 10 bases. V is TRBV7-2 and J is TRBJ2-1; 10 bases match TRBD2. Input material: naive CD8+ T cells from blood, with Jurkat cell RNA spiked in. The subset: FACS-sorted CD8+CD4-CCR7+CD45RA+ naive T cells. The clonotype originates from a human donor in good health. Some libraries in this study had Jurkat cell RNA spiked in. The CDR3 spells CASSLGTSGEQFF. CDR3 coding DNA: TGTGCCAGCAGCTTAGGGACTAGCGGAGAGCAGTTCTTC.